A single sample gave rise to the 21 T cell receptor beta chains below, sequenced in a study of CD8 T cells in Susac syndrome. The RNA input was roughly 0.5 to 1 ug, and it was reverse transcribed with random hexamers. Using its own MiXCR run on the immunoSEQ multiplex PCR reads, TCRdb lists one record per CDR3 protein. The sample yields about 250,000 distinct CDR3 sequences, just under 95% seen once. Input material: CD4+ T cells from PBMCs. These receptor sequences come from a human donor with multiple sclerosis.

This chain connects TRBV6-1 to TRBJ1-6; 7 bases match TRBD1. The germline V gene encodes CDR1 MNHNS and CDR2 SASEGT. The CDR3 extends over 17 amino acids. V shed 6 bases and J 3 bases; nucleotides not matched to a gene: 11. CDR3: CASRKVWDRLYNSPLHF. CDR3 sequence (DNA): TGTGCCAGCAGGAAAGTCTGGGACAGACTCTATAATTCACCCCTCCACTTT.

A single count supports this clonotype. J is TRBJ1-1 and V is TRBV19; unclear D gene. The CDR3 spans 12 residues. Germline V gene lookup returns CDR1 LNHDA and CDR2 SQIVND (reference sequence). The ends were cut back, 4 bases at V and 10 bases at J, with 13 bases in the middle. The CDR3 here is CASSSYGLPAFF. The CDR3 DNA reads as TGTGCCAGTAGTAGCTACGGATTGCCAGCTTTCTTT.

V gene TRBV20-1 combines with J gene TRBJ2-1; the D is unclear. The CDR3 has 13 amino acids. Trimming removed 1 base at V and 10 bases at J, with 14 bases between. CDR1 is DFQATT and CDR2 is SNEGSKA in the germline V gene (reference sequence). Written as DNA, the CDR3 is TGCAGTGCTAGAGTACGGGCCAGGTCGGAGCAGTTCTTC. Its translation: CSARVRARSEQFF.

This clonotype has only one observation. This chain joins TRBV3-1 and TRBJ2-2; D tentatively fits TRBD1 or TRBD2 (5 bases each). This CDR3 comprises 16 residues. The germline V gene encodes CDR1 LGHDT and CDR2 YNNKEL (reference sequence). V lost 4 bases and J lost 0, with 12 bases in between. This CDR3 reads CASSPFQGANTGELFF. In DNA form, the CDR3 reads TGTGCCAGCAGCCCCTTCCAGGGAGCGAACACCGGGGAGCTGTTTTTT.

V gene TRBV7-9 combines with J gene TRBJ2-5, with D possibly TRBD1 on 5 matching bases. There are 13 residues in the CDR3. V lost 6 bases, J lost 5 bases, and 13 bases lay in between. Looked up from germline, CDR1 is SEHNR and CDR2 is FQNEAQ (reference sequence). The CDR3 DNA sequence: TGTGCCAGCAGTTCGGACACGTCGGAGACCCAGTACTTC. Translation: CASSSDTSETQYF.

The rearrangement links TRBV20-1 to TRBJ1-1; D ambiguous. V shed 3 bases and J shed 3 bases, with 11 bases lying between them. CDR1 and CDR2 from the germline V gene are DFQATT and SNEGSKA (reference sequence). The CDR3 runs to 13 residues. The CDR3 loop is CSARFIWDTEAFF. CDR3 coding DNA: TGCAGTGCTAGGTTTATCTGGGACACTGAAGCTTTCTTT.

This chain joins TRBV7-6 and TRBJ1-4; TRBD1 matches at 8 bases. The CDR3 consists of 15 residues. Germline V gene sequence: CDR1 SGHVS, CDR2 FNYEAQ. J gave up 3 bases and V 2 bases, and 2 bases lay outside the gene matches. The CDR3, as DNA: TGTGCCAGCAGCTTACAGGGGGCCGCTAATGAAAAACTGTTTTTT. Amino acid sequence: CASSLQGAANEKLFF.

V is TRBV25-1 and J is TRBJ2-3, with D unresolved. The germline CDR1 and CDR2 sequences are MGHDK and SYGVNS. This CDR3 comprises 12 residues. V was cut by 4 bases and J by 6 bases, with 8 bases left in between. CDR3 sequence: CASSGISDTQYF. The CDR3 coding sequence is TGTGCCAGCAGTGGGATTTCGGATACGCAGTATTTT.

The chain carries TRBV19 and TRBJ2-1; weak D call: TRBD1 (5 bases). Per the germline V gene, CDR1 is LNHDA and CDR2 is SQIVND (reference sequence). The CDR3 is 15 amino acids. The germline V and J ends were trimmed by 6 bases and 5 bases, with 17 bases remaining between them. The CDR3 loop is CASSRPDRPDNEQFF. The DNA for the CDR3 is TGTGCCAGTAGCCGACCCGACAGACCAGACAATGAGCAGTTCTTC.

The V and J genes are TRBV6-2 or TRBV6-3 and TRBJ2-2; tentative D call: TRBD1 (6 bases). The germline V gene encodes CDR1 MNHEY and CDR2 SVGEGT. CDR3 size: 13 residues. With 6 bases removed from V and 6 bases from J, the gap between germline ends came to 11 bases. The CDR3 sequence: CASRRTGSGELFF. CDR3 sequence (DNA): TGTGCCAGCAGGCGAACAGGGTCCGGGGAGCTGTTTTTT.

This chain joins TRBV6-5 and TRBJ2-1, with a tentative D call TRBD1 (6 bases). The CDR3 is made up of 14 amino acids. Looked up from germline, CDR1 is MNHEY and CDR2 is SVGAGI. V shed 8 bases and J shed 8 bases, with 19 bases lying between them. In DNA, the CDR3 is TGTGCCAGCCAAAGTCTGGGGGCGCGGGATGAGCAGTTCTTC. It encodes CASQSLGARDEQFF.

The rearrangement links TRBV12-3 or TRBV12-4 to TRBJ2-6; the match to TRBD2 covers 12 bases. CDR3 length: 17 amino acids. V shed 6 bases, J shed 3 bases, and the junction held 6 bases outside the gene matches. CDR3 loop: CASSRTSGASGANVLTF. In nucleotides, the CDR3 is TGTGCCAGCAGCCGGACTAGCGGGGCTAGTGGGGCCAACGTCCTGACTTTC.

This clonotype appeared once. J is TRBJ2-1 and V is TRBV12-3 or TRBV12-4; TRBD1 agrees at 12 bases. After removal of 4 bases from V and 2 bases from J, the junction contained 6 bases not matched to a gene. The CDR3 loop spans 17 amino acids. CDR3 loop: CASSWGTGGGTYNEQFF. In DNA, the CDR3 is TGTGCCAGCAGTTGGGGGACAGGGGGCGGCACCTACAATGAGCAGTTCTTC.

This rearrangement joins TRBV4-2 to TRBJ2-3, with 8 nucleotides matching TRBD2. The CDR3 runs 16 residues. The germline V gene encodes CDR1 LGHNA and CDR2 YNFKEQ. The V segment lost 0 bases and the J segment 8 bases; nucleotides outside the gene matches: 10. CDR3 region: CASSQDPGGGPGTQYF. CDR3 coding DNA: TGTGCCAGCAGCCAAGATCCGGGCGGGGGGCCGGGTACGCAGTATTTT.

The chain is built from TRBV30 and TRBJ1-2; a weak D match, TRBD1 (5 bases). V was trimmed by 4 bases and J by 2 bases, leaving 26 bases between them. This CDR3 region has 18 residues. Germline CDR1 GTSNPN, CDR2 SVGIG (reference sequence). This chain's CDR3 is CAWMDKGQGPSWNYGYTF. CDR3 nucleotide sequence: TGTGCCTGGATGGATAAGGGGCAGGGACCTTCTTGGAACTATGGCTACACCTTC.

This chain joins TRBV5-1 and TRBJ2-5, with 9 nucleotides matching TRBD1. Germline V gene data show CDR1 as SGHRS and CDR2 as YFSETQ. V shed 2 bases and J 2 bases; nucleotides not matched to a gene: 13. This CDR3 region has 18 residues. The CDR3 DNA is TGCGCCAGCAGCTTACATGTGCCCGGGACAGGGTATCAAGAGACCCAGTACTTC. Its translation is CASSLHVPGTGYQETQYF.

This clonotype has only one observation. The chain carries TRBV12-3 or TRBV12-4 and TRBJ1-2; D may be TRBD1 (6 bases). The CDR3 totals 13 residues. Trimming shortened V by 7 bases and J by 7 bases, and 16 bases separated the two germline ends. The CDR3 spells CASKRTGAGGYTF. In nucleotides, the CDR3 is TGTGCCAGCAAAAGGACGGGGGCCGGTGGCTACACCTTC.

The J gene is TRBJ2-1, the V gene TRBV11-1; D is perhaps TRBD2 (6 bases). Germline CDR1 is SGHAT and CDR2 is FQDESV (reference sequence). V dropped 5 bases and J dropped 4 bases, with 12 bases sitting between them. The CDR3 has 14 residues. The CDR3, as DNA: TGTGCCAGCAGCCCGGTGCGGGGTTACAATGAGCAGTTCTTC. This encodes CASSPVRGYNEQFF.

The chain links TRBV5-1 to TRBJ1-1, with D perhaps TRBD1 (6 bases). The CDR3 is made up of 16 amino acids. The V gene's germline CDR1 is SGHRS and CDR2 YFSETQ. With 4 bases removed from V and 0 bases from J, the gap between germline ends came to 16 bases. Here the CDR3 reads CASSPGGARMNTEAFF. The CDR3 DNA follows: TGCGCCAGCAGCCCGGGGGGGGCAAGAATGAACACTGAAGCTTTCTTT.

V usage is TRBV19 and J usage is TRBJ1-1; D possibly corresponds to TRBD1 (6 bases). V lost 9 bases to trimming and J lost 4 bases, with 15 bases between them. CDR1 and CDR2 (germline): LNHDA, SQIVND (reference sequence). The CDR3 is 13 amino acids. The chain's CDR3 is CASRPQGPTEAFF. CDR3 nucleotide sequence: TGTGCCAGCCGACCGCAGGGGCCCACTGAAGCTTTCTTT.

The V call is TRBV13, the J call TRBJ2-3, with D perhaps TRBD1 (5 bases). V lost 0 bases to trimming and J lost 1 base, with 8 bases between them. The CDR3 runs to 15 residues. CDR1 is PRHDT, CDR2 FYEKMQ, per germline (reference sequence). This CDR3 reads CASSLGQARTDTQYF. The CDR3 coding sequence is TGTGCCAGCAGCTTAGGACAGGCCCGCACAGATACGCAGTATTTT.